This passage covers 27 T cell receptor beta chains from one sample sequenced in a study of T cell changes during pregnancy in multiple sclerosis. The data were produced by immunoSEQ multiplex PCR, yet TCRdb's version contains in-frame clones alone and is incomplete. The sample holds 50,000 to 60,000 clones, less than 95% seen once. Specimen: peripheral blood, collected in the first trimester of pregnancy. These receptors all stem from a female donor in good health, enrolled as a control in a pregnancy study.

This clone has a handful of counts. V gene TRBV5-1 combines with J gene TRBJ2-5; 7 nucleotides line up with TRBD1. V gave up 7 bases and J gave up 5 bases; unmatched junction bases: 14. The CDR3 is 15 residues long. Germline V gene lookup returns CDR1 SGHRS and CDR2 YFSETQ. The CDR3 DNA reads as TGCGCCAGCGGCCCCGTAGGGACAGAGGGGGAGACCCAGTACTTC. It translates to CASGPVGTEGETQYF. Variable domain in full (rest from reference TRBV5-1 and TRBJ2-5): KAGVTQTPRYLIKTRGQQVTLSCSPISGHRSVSWYQQTPGQGLQFLFEYFSETQRNKGNFPGRFSGRQFSNSRSEMNVSTLELGDSALYLCASGPVGTEGETQYFGPGTRLLVL.

The chain recombines TRBV6-5 with TRBJ2-6; D not certain. Trimming took 0 bases from V and 2 from J, leaving 5 bases between them. Germline values: CDR1 MNHEY, CDR2 SVGAGI. The CDR3 sequence is 15 residues long. CDR3 sequence: CASSYSNTGANVLTF. The CDR3 nucleotides are TGTGCCAGCAGTTACTCGAACACTGGGGCCAACGTCCTGACTTTC.

This clone was seen more than once but under ten times. This chain connects TRBV7-9 to TRBJ1-1; D gene ambiguous. Germline CDR1 SEHNR, CDR2 FQNEAQ (reference sequence). V was shortened by 3 bases and J by 7 bases, with 18 bases between the two germline ends. This CDR3 has 15 amino acids. CDR3 loop: CASSLRQAGESEAFF. For the CDR3, the DNA is TGTGCCAGCAGCTTGAGACAAGCCGGCGAGAGTGAAGCTTTCTTT.

V is TRBV19 and J is TRBJ2-5; TRBD1 agrees at 8 bases. The germline gives CDR1 LNHDA, CDR2 SQIVND (reference sequence). CDR3 length: 18 residues. The V and J ends lost 6 bases and 3 bases, in that order; junction bases with no gene match: 18. CDR3 residues: CASRVGVGGQETKETQYF. As DNA, the CDR3 is TGTGCCAGTAGGGTCGGTGTTGGGGGACAGGAGACAAAAGAGACCCAGTACTTC.

This chain connects TRBV19 to TRBJ2-5; 7 bases map to TRBD1. Matching the DNA end better, TRBJ2-7 makes the J call doubtful. The CDR3 sequence is 14 residues long. CDR1 and CDR2 from the germline V gene are LNHDA and SQIVND (reference sequence). The CDR3, as DNA: TGTGCCAGTAGTCCGACAGGGCGATCCTACGAGCAGTACTTC. It specifies CASSPTGRSYEQYF.

The rearrangement joins TRBV5-4 to TRBJ2-3; D is ambiguous. There are 14 residues in the CDR3. Germline CDR1 SGHNT, CDR2 YYREEE (reference sequence). Trimming shortened V by 4 bases and J by 2 bases, and 11 bases separated the two germline ends. The CDR3 reads CASSPSENTDTQYF. The CDR3 nucleotides read TGTGCCAGCAGCCCGTCGGAGAACACAGATACGCAGTATTTT. The whole variable domain, filled in from reference TRBV5-4 and TRBJ2-3, reads ETGVTQSPTHLIKTRGQQVTLRCSSQSGHNTVSWYQQALGQGPQFIFQYYREEENGRGNFPPRFSGLQFPNYSSELNVNALELDDSALYLCASSPSENTDTQYFGPGTRLTVL.

The CDR3 nucleotides are TGTGCCAGCAGCTTCGGGAACACCGGGGAGCTGTTTTTT. It is translated as CASSFGNTGELFF. J is TRBJ2-2 and V is TRBV5-4, with unresolved D. V was trimmed by 2 bases and J by 1 base, leaving 3 bases between them. Germline lookup yields CDR1 SGHNT and CDR2 YYREEE (reference sequence). The CDR3 consists of 13 residues.

The sample holds one count of this clone. The gene calls are TRBV18 and TRBJ1-3; TRBD1 aligns across 7 bases. Germline V gene data show CDR1 as KGHSH and CDR2 as LQKENI. The CDR3 covers 15 residues. After removal of 3 bases from V and 0 bases from J, the junction contained 2 bases not matched to a gene. CDR3 sequence: CASSPPGGSGNTIYF. The CDR3 nucleotides read TGTGCCAGCTCACCCCCAGGGGGCTCTGGAAACACCATATATTTT. The full variable domain, in which reference TRBV18 and TRBJ1-3 provide the parts outside the CDR3, is NAGVMQNPRHLVRRRGQEARLRCSPMKGHSHVYWYRQLPEEGLKFMVYLQKENIIDESGMPKERFSAEFPKEGPSILRIQQVVRGDSAAYFCASSPPGGSGNTIYFGEGSWLTVV.

The chain is built from TRBV19 and TRBJ2-2, with 7 nucleotides matching TRBD1. Germline V lookup: CDR1 LNHDA, CDR2 SQIVND (reference sequence). CDR3 length equals 15 residues. V was clipped by 6 bases and J by 8 bases; unmatched bases: 12. The CDR3 is CASRIDRASAGELFF. CDR3 coding DNA: TGTGCCAGTAGAATCGACAGGGCGTCAGCTGGGGAGCTGTTTTTT.

This clone appeared a single time. The chain is built from TRBV28 and TRBJ1-2, with D tentatively TRBD1 (6 bases). The V end lost 6 bases, the J end lost 2 bases, and 13 bases lay between the germline ends. The CDR3 is 14 residues long. Germline CDR1 and CDR2: MDHEN and SYDVKM. The CDR3 region is CASSLDSLNYGYTF. CDR3 bases: TGTGCCAGCAGCCTGGACAGTTTGAACTATGGCTACACCTTC.

V usage is TRBV19 and J usage is TRBJ1-1; 7 bases align to TRBD1. Looked up from germline, CDR1 is LNHDA and CDR2 is SQIVND (reference sequence). Trimming at V came to 3 bases and at J to 7 bases, leaving 5 bases not matched to a gene. The CDR3 has 13 residues. The CDR3 coding sequence is TGTGCCAGTAGTATTGAAGGGGGCAGTGAAGCTTTCTTT. This gives the protein CASSIEGGSEAFF.

This chain joins TRBV30 and TRBJ2-7; 8 bases map to TRBD1. V was clipped by 1 base and J by 5 bases; unmatched bases: 7. The CDR3 runs to 14 residues. Germline lookup yields CDR1 GTSNPN and CDR2 SVGIG (reference sequence). The DNA for the CDR3 is TGTGCCTGGAGTGGAGGACAGGGAATTCACGAGCAGTACTTC. It encodes CAWSGGQGIHEQYF. The full variable domain, in which reference TRBV30 and TRBJ2-7 provide the parts outside the CDR3, is SQTIHQWPATLVQPVGSPLSLECTVEGTSNPNLYWYRQAAGRGLQLLFYSVGIGQISSEVPQNLSASRPQDRQFILSSKKLLLSDSGFYLCAWSGGQGIHEQYFGPGTRLTVT.

The chain is built from TRBV5-1 and TRBJ2-3; D possibly corresponds to TRBD1 (5 bases). Germline V CDR1 and CDR2: SGHRS, YFSETQ. V lost 0 bases, J lost 2 bases, and 10 bases lay in between. There are 15 residues in the CDR3. CDR3: CASSLVGRSTDTQYF. CDR3 coding DNA: TGCGCCAGCAGCTTGGTGGGGCGCTCCACAGATACGCAGTATTTT.

The DNA of the CDR3 is TGTGCCAGCAGCCGGGGGGGAGGGGGTCGAGATACGCAGTATTTT. Residues: CASSRGGGGRDTQYF. The V and J genes are TRBV9 and TRBJ2-3; 8 bases match TRBD2. Germline V gene data show CDR1 as SGDLS and CDR2 as YYNGEE. V shed 4 bases and J 5 bases; nucleotides not matched to a gene: 9. The CDR3 loop spans 15 amino acids.

The chain employs TRBV7-2 and TRBJ2-3; no definite D call. The V end lost 5 bases, the J end lost 2 bases, and 5 bases lay between the germline ends. The CDR3 loop spans 12 amino acids. The V gene's germline CDR1 is SGHTA and CDR2 FQGNSA. The CDR3 bases are TGTGCCAGCAGCCTATACACAGATACGCAGTATTTT. It yields the protein CASSLYTDTQYF.

CDR3 amino acids: CASSLGEGTAGFF. CDR3 DNA sequence: TGCGCCAGCAGCCTTGGGGAGGGGACGGCAGGGTTCTTC. The genes are TRBV4-1 and TRBJ2-1, with TRBD2 matching 7 bases. Trimming removed 4 bases from V and 15 bases from J; junction bases left unmatched: 12. This CDR3 has 13 residues. Germline V lookup: CDR1 MGHRA, CDR2 YSYEKL.

The V and J genes are TRBV28 and TRBJ2-2; 7 nucleotides match TRBD1. The CDR3 consists of 13 residues. The V and J ends lost 7 bases and 7 bases, in that order; junction bases with no gene match: 6. Germline CDR1 MDHEN, CDR2 SYDVKM. DNA for the CDR3: TGTGCCAGCACCCCGTCAGGGGGCGGGGAGCTGTTTTTT. The encoded protein is CASTPSGGGELFF.

The DNA for the CDR3 is TGCGCCAGCAGCTTAGCGGGGGGGGGTTATAACTACGAGCAGTACTTC. Its translation is CASSLAGGGYNYEQYF. This chain uses TRBV5-1 with TRBJ2-7; TRBD2 aligns across 10 bases. Germline trimming cut 2 bases from V and 3 bases from J; bases unmatched to any gene: 8. This CDR3 region has 16 residues. Germline V gene data show CDR1 as SGHRS and CDR2 as YFSETQ.

The chain has TRBV7-2 and TRBJ2-7; TRBD2 aligns across 7 bases. The CDR3 extends over 15 amino acids. CDR1 and CDR2 (germline): SGHTA, FQGNSA. V trimming: 2 bases; J trimming: 4 bases; junction bases outside the gene matches: 8. The CDR3 DNA follows: TGTGCCAGCAGCTTAATGGGGAGGGCTCTATACGAGCAGTACTTC. It yields the protein CASSLMGRALYEQYF.

This sequence joins TRBV27 and TRBJ2-7; 7 bases are shared with TRBD1. Germline CDR1 reads MNHEY; CDR2 reads SMNVEV (reference sequence). The trim removed 1 base at V and 4 bases at J, leaving 7 bases unmatched. There are 15 residues in the CDR3. CDR3 region: CASSLFSGQRYEQYF. The CDR3 DNA follows: TGTGCCAGCAGTTTATTCTCGGGACAGAGGTACGAGCAGTACTTC.

The chain uses TRBV15 and TRBJ1-2, with TRBD1 matching over 9 bases. This CDR3 contains 14 residues. The J segment lost 4 bases and the V segment lost 4 bases, leaving 4 bases of the junction unmatched. CDR1 and CDR2 (germline): LNHNV, YYDKDF (reference sequence). CDR3 nucleotides: TGTGCCACCAGCATGGACAGGGGCCCCTATGGCTACACCTTC. Translating gives CATSMDRGPYGYTF.

The chain has TRBV28 and TRBJ1-2; 10 bases line up with TRBD1. The CDR3 spans 16 residues. V lost 6 bases and J lost 5; bases outside the gene matches: 12. Germline V gives CDR1 MDHEN, CDR2 SYDVKM. CDR3 coding DNA: TGTGCCAGCAGGTCCGGGACAGGGGAAGGAGGGTATGGCTACACCTTC. The encoded protein is CASRSGTGEGGYGYTF.

The J gene is TRBJ2-1, the V gene TRBV6-5, with D possibly TRBD1 on 5 matching bases. Germline V gene sequence: CDR1 MNHEY, CDR2 SVGAGI. Trimming removed 8 bases at V and 2 bases at J, with 13 bases between. The CDR3 totals 14 residues. The CDR3 loop is CASVRRGPYNEQFF. For the CDR3, the DNA is TGTGCCAGCGTCCGAAGGGGCCCCTACAATGAGCAGTTCTTC.

The sample holds one count of this clone. The rearrangement links TRBV7-8 to TRBJ1-4, with 9 bases aligning to TRBD1. The germline V gene has CDR1 SGHVS and CDR2 FQNEAQ. V shed 5 bases and J 6 bases; nucleotides not matched to a gene: 4. The CDR3 consists of 14 residues. CDR3 coding DNA: TGTGCCAGCAGCCCGACAGGGGGAGATGAAAAACTGTTTTTT. It yields the protein CASSPTGGDEKLFF. Using reference TRBV7-8 and TRBJ1-4 for the parts outside the CDR3, the full variable domain is GAGVSQSPRYKVAKRGQDVALRCDPISGHVSLFWYQQALGQGPEFLTYFQNEAQLDKSGLPSDRFFAERPEGSVSTLKIQRTQQEDSAVYLCASSPTGGDEKLFFGSGTQLSVL.

The gene calls are TRBV10-3 and TRBJ1-2, with D uncertain. CDR1 and CDR2 from the germline V gene are ENHRY and SYGVKD. The length of the CDR3 is 14 residues. The V end was cut by 6 bases, the J end by 8 bases, with 19 bases between. The CDR3 DNA reads TGTGCCATCAGGAGGGCGGGTGAGGTGAGGGGCTACACCTTC. Protein sequence: CAIRRAGEVRGYTF.

This chain connects TRBV21-1 to TRBJ1-1; the D call of TRBD1 is as the table states it, not checked on the DNA. TRBV21-1 is a recognized pseudogene. The length of the CDR3 is 14 residues. The CDR3 DNA is TGTGCCAGCAGCAAAGGGTCGGGACAGGGCCTAATTTTCTTT. Protein sequence: CASSKGSGQGLIFF.

The chain recombines TRBV5-8 with TRBJ2-3, with 7 bases matching TRBD2. J lost 2 bases, V lost 1 base, and 10 bases had no gene match. CDR3 length equals 17 residues. CDR1 SGHTS and CDR2 YDEGEE come from the germline V gene. CDR3 nucleotides: TGTGCCAGCAGCTTGCTTGGCGGGGGTACCTACACAGATACGCAGTATTTT. Encoded protein: CASSLLGGGTYTDTQYF.